A single sample gave rise to the 17 T cell receptor beta chains below, sequenced in a study of pediatric ulcerative colitis. Sequencing was performed with immunoSEQ multiplex PCR; in TCRdb, only in-frame clones are kept and a portion is missing. The sample carries around 65,000 clones, around 80% recorded once. Sequencing was done on a sample of blood. The receptors were gathered from a boy aged 10-17 years with moderate ulcerative colitis.

CDR3: CASSIDVRQPAANTEAFF. CDR3 nucleotide sequence: TGTGCCAGTAGTATAGATGTCCGTCAGCCAGCCGCGAACACTGAAGCTTTCTTT. The chain joins TRBV19 to TRBJ1-1; D call uncertain. Germline V lookup: CDR1 LNHDA, CDR2 SQIVND (reference sequence). The CDR3 sequence is 18 residues long. V lost 0 bases and J lost 1, with 18 bases in between.

The chain employs TRBV5-1 and TRBJ2-5, with 8 bases that match TRBD1. The CDR3 runs to 16 residues. The ends lost 4 bases at V and 4 bases at J; junction bases unmatched: 12. Germline CDR1 reads SGHRS; CDR2 reads YFSETQ. CDR3 nucleotide sequence: TGCGCCAGCAGCCCTTCAGGGGGCGCGGTTGTAGAGACCCAGTACTTC. It is translated as CASSPSGGAVVETQYF.

The chain links TRBV2 to TRBJ2-3, with no clear D. The CDR3 length is 11 residues. The germline gives CDR1 SNHLY, CDR2 FYNNEI. V lost 7 bases and J lost 5, with 7 bases in between. The CDR3 DNA reads TGTGCCAGCACGTTCAAAGATACGCAGTATTTT. Encoded protein: CASTFKDTQYF.

V gene TRBV11-2 combines with J gene TRBJ2-1, with D possibly TRBD1 on 5 matching bases. V was clipped by 3 bases and J by 4 bases, with 10 bases between them. Germline loops: CDR1 SGHAT, CDR2 FQNNGV. The CDR3 is made up of 14 amino acids. This chain's CDR3 is CASSFRPGYNEQFF. CDR3 sequence (DNA): TGTGCCAGCAGCTTCCGGCCAGGGTACAATGAGCAGTTCTTC.

The chain combines TRBV7-3 with TRBJ2-1; D is uncertain. Trimming took 5 bases from V and 8 from J, leaving 16 bases between them. Germline loops: CDR1 SGHTA, CDR2 FQGTGA. The CDR3 spans 14 residues. In DNA form, the CDR3 reads TGTGCCAGCAGCCAAGCCTTGAGACTCGATGAGCAGTTCTTC. Encoded protein: CASSQALRLDEQFF.

The genes are TRBV2 and TRBJ1-4, with a possible D match to TRBD1 (5 bases). This CDR3 is 15 amino acids long. Trimming pared 7 bases from V and 7 bases from J, leaving 19 bases between. CDR1 and CDR2 from the germline V gene are SNHLY and FYNNEI. For the CDR3, the DNA is TGTGCCAGCACCACAGTTGGGGGGTTTAGTGAAAAACTGTTTTTT. This encodes CASTTVGGFSEKLFF. Full variable domain (rest looked up from reference TRBV2 and TRBJ1-4): EPEVTQTPSHQVTQMGQEVILRCVPISNHLYFYWYRQILGQKVEFLVSFYNNEISEKSEIFDDQFSVERPDGSNFTLKIRSTKLEDSAMYFCASTTVGGFSEKLFFGSGTQLSVL.

The CDR3 bases are TGTGCCATCAGATGGCCCCGGGACAGGCGACTTTTCTACGAGCAGTACTTC. Its protein product is CAIRWPRDRRLFYEQYF. This chain connects TRBV10-3 to TRBJ2-7; 8 nucleotides match TRBD1. Germline V CDR1 and CDR2: ENHRY, SYGVKD. Losses at the gene ends were 6 bases for V and 3 bases for J; bases not matched to a gene: 16. The CDR3 sequence is 17 residues long.

DNA of the CDR3: TGTGCCAGCAGCTTAAAGCCCAGGGGTCTTGAAGCTTTCTTT. It is translated as CASSLKPRGLEAFF. The chain employs TRBV7-2 and TRBJ1-1, with D possibly being TRBD1 (6 bases). The germline gives CDR1 SGHTA, CDR2 FQGNSA. There are 14 residues in the CDR3. The ends were cut back, 2 bases at V and 7 bases at J, with 14 bases in the middle. Full variable domain (missing parts from reference TRBV7-2 and TRBJ1-1): GAGVSQSPSNKVTEKGKDVELRCDPISGHTALYWYRQSLGQGLEFLIYFQGNSAPDKSGLPSDRFSAERTGGSVSTLTIQRTQQEDSAVYLCASSLKPRGLEAFFGQGTRLTVV.

CDR3 residues: CASSPGQGFYGYTF. CDR3 nucleotide sequence: TGTGCCAGCAGCCCCGGACAGGGTTTCTATGGCTACACCTTC. This chain links TRBV27 with TRBJ1-2, with 8 bases aligning to TRBD1. With V trimmed by 6 bases and J by 4 bases, 7 bases remained unmatched. This CDR3 contains 14 residues. Germline V gene sequence: CDR1 MNHEY, CDR2 SMNVEV (reference sequence).

The V and J genes are TRBV13 and TRBJ2-3; 9 bases are a match to TRBD1. CDR3 length equals 14 residues. V gave up 8 bases and J gave up 2 bases; unmatched junction bases: 5. The V gene's germline CDR1 is PRHDT and CDR2 FYEKMQ (reference sequence). Here the CDR3 reads CASCDRGNTDTQYF. In DNA, the CDR3 is TGTGCCAGCTGTGACAGGGGGAACACAGATACGCAGTATTTT.

This chain joins TRBV11-3 and TRBJ2-7; TRBD2 matches at 8 bases. This CDR3 region has 14 residues. Germline assignment: CDR1 SGHNT and CDR2 YENEEA. The ends lost 1 base at V and 6 bases at J; junction bases unmatched: 5. CDR3 in DNA: TGTGCCAGCAGCTTAGCAGCGGGAGTCCCCGAGCAGTACTTC. Its translation: CASSLAAGVPEQYF. Based on the CDR3 plus reference TRBV11-3 and TRBJ2-7, the full variable domain is EAGVVQSPRYKIIEKKQPVAFWCNPISGHNTLYWYLQNLGQGPELLIRYENEEAVDDSQLPKDRFSAERLKGVDSTLKIQPAELGDSAVYLCASSLAAGVPEQYFGPGTRLTVT.

This chain links TRBV30 with TRBJ2-2, with D uncertain. The CDR3 runs 15 residues. Trimming cost V 0 bases and J 4 bases, with 12 bases left between them. The V gene's germline CDR1 is GTSNPN and CDR2 SVGIG (reference sequence). This chain's CDR3 is CAWSVAGDITGELFF. The CDR3 bases are TGTGCCTGGAGTGTCGCAGGAGATATCACCGGGGAGCTGTTTTTT.

The V and J genes are TRBV30 and TRBJ2-5; TRBD2 matches at 12 bases. Trimming at V came to 4 bases and at J to 4 bases, leaving 4 bases not matched to a gene. In germline, CDR1 is GTSNPN, CDR2 SVGIG (reference sequence). There are 14 residues in the CDR3. This CDR3 reads CAWTSGREIETQYF. CDR3 DNA: TGTGCCTGGACTAGCGGGAGGGAAATAGAGACCCAGTACTTC.

In this sample, this clone turned up once. This rearrangement joins TRBV9 to TRBJ2-2; D remains ambiguous. The germline CDR1 and CDR2 sequences are SGDLS and YYNGEE. The ends were cut back, 5 bases at V and 0 bases at J, with 11 bases in the middle. The CDR3 is made up of 15 amino acids. CDR3 sequence (DNA): TGTGCCAGCAGATCGAAGGGAACGAACACCGGGGAGCTGTTTTTT. Encoded protein: CASRSKGTNTGELFF.

This clone is a singleton in its sample. The chain joins TRBV6-6 to TRBJ1-1, with a weak D call TRBD1 (6 bases). The ends were cut back, 0 bases at V and 6 bases at J, with 14 bases in the middle. The germline V gene encodes CDR1 MNHNY and CDR2 SVGAGI (reference sequence). The CDR3 covers 15 residues. CDR3 bases: TGTGCCAGCAGTTACTCGGGAGGTGGGGGGCCTGAAGCTTTCTTT. Translating gives CASSYSGGGGPEAFF.

The V and J genes are TRBV5-1 and TRBJ2-4, with no clear D. Germline loops: CDR1 SGHRS, CDR2 YFSETQ. Trimming cost V 4 bases and J 8 bases, with 19 bases left between them. The CDR3 loop spans 15 amino acids. CDR3 loop: CASSVEAQVADIQYF. The CDR3 DNA sequence: TGCGCCAGCAGCGTAGAGGCCCAGGTGGCCGACATTCAGTACTTC.

The chain employs TRBV5-4 and TRBJ1-2, with unresolved D. The CDR3 has 13 amino acids. Germline loops: CDR1 SGHNT, CDR2 YYREEE (reference sequence). V was trimmed by 0 bases and J by 2 bases, leaving 5 bases between them. CDR3 DNA: TGTGCCAGCAGCTTGGTGGTAAACTATGGCTACACCTTC. Amino acids: CASSLVVNYGYTF.